The present TCR beta chain was sequenced within a study of CD8+ T cells in alopecia areata. Background on the study: Graft recipients were approximately 7-10-week-old female C3H/HeJ mice, and donor skin originated from approximately 6-13-month-old C3H/HeJ mice with spontaneous alopecia.

Findings and caveats of the study: Normal scalp had lower clonality than lesional scalp, with alopecia totalis/universalis lesions showing this most strongly. It was less clear whether patients shared TCRs than it was in mice, possibly because of HLA.

Trimming took off 3 bases at V and 5 bases at J, with 10 bases between the two ends. CDR3 length: 13 amino acids. Germline assignment: CDR1 GKSSPN and CDR2 SITVG. This clone came up a few times. Its antigen is not known. All gene names here are mouse names. Read sequence stops 4 residues before the CDR3 end, and the germline J gene provides the missing end. Cutaneous lymph node cells were pooled, and they were sorted using CD4, CD8alpha, NKG2D, NKG2ACE and other markers. After isolation, RNA underwent reverse transcription to generate cDNA as the sequencing template. This table comes from immunoSEQ multiplex PCR, and its TCRdb copy is limited to in-frame clones, with some not included. The record shows about 270,000 clones for this sample, with no singletons present.

The origin of this receptor is a C3H/HeJ mouse with alopecia areata. Mouse MHC haplotype: H2-k. This chain uses TRBV31 with TRBJ2-2; possibly TRBD1 for D (6 bases). Sequencing input: CD4+ T cells sorted from a lymph node. Incomplete CDR3 DNA: TGTGCCTGGAGCCCCCAGGGGACCGGG. Residues: CAWSPQGTG. The whole CDR3 is CAWSPQGTGQLYF. The full variable domain, rest sourced from reference TRBV31 and TRBJ2-2, is AQTIHQWPVAEIKAVGSPLSLGCTIKGKSSPNLYWYWQATGGTLQQLFYSITVGQVESVVQLNLSASRPKDDQFILSTEKLLLSHSGFYLCAWSPQGTGQLYFGEGSKLTVL.